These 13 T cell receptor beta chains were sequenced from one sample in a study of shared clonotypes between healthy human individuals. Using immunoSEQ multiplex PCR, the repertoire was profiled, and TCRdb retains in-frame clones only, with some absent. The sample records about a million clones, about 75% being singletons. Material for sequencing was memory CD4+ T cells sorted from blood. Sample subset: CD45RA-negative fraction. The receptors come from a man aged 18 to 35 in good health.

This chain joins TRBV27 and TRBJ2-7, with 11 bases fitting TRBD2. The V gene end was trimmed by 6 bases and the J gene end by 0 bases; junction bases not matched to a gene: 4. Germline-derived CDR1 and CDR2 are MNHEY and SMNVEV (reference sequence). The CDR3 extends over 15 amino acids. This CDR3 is CASRLSGGDSYEQYF. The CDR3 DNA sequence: TGTGCCAGCAGACTTAGCGGGGGGGACTCCTACGAGCAGTACTTC.

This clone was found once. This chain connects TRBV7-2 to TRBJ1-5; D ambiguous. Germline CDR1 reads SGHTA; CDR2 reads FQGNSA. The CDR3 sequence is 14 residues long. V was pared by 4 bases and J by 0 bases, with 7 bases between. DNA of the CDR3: TGTGCCAGCAGCTCGGGGTATAGCAATCAGCCCCAGCATTTT. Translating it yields CASSSGYSNQPQHF. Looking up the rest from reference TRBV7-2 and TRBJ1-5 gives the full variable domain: GAGVSQSPSNKVTEKGKDVELRCDPISGHTALYWYRQSLGQGLEFLIYFQGNSAPDKSGLPSDRFSAERTGGSVSTLTIQRTQQEDSAVYLCASSSGYSNQPQHFGDGTRLSIL.

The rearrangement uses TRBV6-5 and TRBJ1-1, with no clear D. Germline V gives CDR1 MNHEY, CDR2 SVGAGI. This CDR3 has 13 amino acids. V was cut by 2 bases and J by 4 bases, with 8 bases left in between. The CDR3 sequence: CASSYGRFTEAFF. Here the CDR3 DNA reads TGTGCCAGCAGTTACGGGCGGTTCACTGAAGCTTTCTTT.

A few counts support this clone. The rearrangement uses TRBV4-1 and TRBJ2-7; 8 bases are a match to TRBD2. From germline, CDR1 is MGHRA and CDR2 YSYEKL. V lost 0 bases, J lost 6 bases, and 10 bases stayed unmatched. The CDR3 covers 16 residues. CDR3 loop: CASSQDPGLVRREQYF. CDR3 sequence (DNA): TGCGCCAGCAGCCAAGATCCGGGACTAGTGCGACGCGAGCAGTACTTC.

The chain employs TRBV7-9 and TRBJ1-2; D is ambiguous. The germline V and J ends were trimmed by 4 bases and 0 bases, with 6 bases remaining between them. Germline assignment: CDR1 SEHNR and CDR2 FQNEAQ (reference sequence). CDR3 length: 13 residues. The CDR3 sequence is CASSSVPNYGYTF. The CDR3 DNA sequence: TGTGCCAGCAGCTCGGTCCCTAACTATGGCTACACCTTC.

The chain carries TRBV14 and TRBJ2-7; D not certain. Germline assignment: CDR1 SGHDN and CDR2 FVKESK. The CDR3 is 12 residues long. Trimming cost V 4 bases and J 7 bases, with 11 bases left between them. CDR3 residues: CASSPTWREQYF. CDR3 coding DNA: TGTGCCAGCAGCCCGACATGGCGAGAGCAGTACTTC. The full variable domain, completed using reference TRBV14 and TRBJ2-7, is EAGVTQFPSHSVIEKGQTVTLRCDPISGHDNLYWYRRVMGKEIKFLLHFVKESKQDESGMPNNRFLAERTGGTYSTLKVQPAELEDSGVYFCASSPTWREQYFGPGTRLTVT.

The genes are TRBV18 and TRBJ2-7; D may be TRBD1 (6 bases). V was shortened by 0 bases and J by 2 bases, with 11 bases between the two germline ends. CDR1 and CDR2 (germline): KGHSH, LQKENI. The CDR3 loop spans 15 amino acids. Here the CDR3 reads CASSPPAGAAYEQYF. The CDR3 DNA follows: TGTGCCAGCTCACCACCAGCAGGGGCGGCCTACGAGCAGTACTTC.

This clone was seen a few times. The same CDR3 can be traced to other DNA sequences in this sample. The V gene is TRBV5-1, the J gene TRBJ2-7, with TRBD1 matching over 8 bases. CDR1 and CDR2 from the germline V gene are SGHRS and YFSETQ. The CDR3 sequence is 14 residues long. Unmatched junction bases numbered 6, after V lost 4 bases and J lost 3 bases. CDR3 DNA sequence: TGCGCCAGCAGCGAAGGACAGGGAGGCTACGAGCAGTACTTC. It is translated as CASSEGQGGYEQYF.

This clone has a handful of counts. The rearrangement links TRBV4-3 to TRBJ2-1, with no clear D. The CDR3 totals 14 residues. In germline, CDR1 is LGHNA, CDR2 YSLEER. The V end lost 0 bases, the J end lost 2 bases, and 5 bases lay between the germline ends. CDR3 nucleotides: TGCGCCAGCAGCCAAGATCTAGCCTACAATGAGCAGTTCTTC. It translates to CASSQDLAYNEQFF.

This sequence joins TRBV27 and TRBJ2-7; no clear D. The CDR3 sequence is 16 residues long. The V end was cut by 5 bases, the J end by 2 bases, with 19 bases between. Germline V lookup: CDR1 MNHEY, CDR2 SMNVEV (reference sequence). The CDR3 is CASSAPPSAPAYEQYF. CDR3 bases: TGTGCCAGCAGTGCCCCCCCCTCCGCGCCGGCCTACGAGCAGTACTTC.

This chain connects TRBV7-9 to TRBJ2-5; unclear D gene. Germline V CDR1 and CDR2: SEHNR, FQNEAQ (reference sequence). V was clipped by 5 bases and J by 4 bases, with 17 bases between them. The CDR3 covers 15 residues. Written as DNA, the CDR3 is TGTGCCAGCAGCCGTCGAACCGTTAATATAGAGACCCAGTACTTC. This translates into CASSRRTVNIETQYF.

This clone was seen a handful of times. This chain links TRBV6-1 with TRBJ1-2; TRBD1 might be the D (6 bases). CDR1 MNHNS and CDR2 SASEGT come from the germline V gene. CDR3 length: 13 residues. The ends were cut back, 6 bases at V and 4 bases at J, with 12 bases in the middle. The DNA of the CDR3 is TGTGCCAGCAGGTTTAGACAGGTCTATGGCTACACCTTC. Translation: CASRFRQVYGYTF.

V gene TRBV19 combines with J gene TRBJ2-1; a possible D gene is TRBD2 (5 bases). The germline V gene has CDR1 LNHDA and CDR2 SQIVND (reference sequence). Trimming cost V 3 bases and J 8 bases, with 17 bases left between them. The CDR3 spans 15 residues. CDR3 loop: CASSIREGPWDEQFF. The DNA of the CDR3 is TGTGCCAGTAGTATCCGGGAAGGACCTTGGGATGAGCAGTTCTTC.